The 30 T cell receptor beta chains below come from one sample, sequenced in a study of cytomegalovirus exposure and HLA in healthy donors. This table comes from immunoSEQ multiplex PCR, and its TCRdb copy is limited to in-frame clones, with some not included. Among some 130,000 clones listed, 89% were seen once. Input material: PBMCs. The source of these receptors is a woman between 18 and 30 years old in good health and CMV-seronegative.

CDR3 in amino acids: CASSQGNSPLHF. In DNA, the CDR3 is TGTGCCAGCAGCCAGGGGAATTCACCCCTCCACTTT. This chain uses TRBV11-1 with TRBJ1-6; possible D gene TRBD1, 6 bases. V was trimmed by 5 bases and J by 7 bases, leaving 6 bases between them. The CDR3 spans 12 residues. The V gene's germline CDR1 is SGHAT and CDR2 FQDESV (reference sequence). Drawing the rest from reference TRBV11-1 and TRBJ1-6, the complete variable domain is EAEVAQSPRYKITEKSQAVAFWCDPISGHATLYWYRQILGQGPELLVQFQDESVVDDSQLPKDRFSAERLKGVDSTLKIQPAELGDSAMYLCASSQGNSPLHFGNGTRLTVT.

This sequence joins TRBV6-5 and TRBJ1-2; D perhaps matches TRBD1 (6 bases). V was cut by 2 bases and J by 4 bases, with 14 bases left in between. The V gene's germline CDR1 is MNHEY and CDR2 SVGAGI. This CDR3 is built from 15 residues. The CDR3 DNA sequence: TGTGCCAGCAGTTACGGCCGGGCCAGGGGCTATGGCTACACCTTC. It specifies CASSYGRARGYGYTF.

V gene TRBV2 combines with J gene TRBJ1-1, with D unresolved. The CDR3 consists of 15 residues. The germline gives CDR1 SNHLY, CDR2 FYNNEI. Trimming cost V 2 bases and J 1 base, with 11 bases left between them. CDR3 sequence: CASSEQRPSNTEAFF. CDR3 in DNA: TGTGCCAGCAGTGAACAGAGGCCATCGAACACTGAAGCTTTCTTT.

The V gene is TRBV11-2, the J gene TRBJ1-1; D gene ambiguous. This CDR3 contains 14 residues. V gave up 0 bases and J gave up 9 bases, with 14 bases separating them. Germline V gene lookup returns CDR1 SGHAT and CDR2 FQNNGV. The CDR3 sequence is CASSLDLASSKAFF. CDR3 bases: TGTGCCAGCAGCTTAGATCTCGCCTCCTCTAAAGCTTTCTTT.

In the case of this clone: At one of its ends the junction is not consistent with the germline gene, which may arise from a read error. This chain uses TRBV2 with TRBJ2-2; D might be TRBD1 (6 bases). This CDR3 is 16 amino acids long. Germline loops: CDR1 SNHLY, CDR2 FYNNEI. This CDR3 reads CASSKTDRPNTGKLFF. The CDR3 DNA reads as TGTGCCAGCAGTAAAACTGACAGGCCGAACACCGGGAAGCTGTTTTTT.

The V gene is TRBV5-4, the J gene TRBJ1-2, with 12 bases aligning to TRBD1. V dropped 4 bases and J dropped 4; count of bases not matched to a gene: 5. Germline-derived CDR1 and CDR2 are SGHNT and YYREEE (reference sequence). The CDR3 runs 15 residues. The CDR3 region has the DNA TGTGCCAGCAGCACCGGGACAGGGGGCCCCTATGGCTACACCTTC. Its protein is CASSTGTGGPYGYTF.

DNA of the CDR3: TGCAGCGCCCTCGGACGGGGAAAGGACTATGGCTACACCTTC. This codes for CSALGRGKDYGYTF. The chain links TRBV29-1 to TRBJ1-2; D not resolved. Per the germline V gene, CDR1 is SQVTM and CDR2 is ANQGSEA. Trimming stripped 7 bases from V and 3 bases from J, with 18 bases between. The CDR3 runs 14 residues. Filled out from reference TRBV29-1 and TRBJ1-2, the complete variable domain reads SAVISQKPSRDICQRGTSLTIQCQVDSQVTMMFWYRQQPGQSLTLIATANQGSEATYESGFVIDKFPISRPNLTFSTLTVSNMSPEDSSIYLCSALGRGKDYGYTFGSGTRLTVV.

The chain links TRBV6-5 to TRBJ1-3; TRBD1 agrees at 7 bases. The V and J ends lost 3 bases and 4 bases, in that order; junction bases with no gene match: 6. This CDR3 spans 15 amino acids. In germline, CDR1 is MNHEY, CDR2 SVGAGI. This CDR3 is CASSYTTGKGNTIYF. DNA for the CDR3: TGTGCCAGCAGTTATACGACAGGGAAAGGAAACACCATATATTTT.

The CDR3 reads CASSGGKYQPQHF. CDR3 nucleotides: TGTGCCAGCAGCGGCGGAAAGTATCAGCCCCAGCATTTT. The gene calls are TRBV6-5 and TRBJ1-5; no clear D. Trimming took off 6 bases at V and 5 bases at J, with 11 bases between the two ends. The CDR3 has 13 amino acids. Germline assignment: CDR1 MNHEY and CDR2 SVGAGI.

The V gene is TRBV5-4, the J gene TRBJ1-3; D ambiguous. The germline V gene has CDR1 SGHNT and CDR2 YYREEE (reference sequence). The V end was cut by 2 bases, the J end by 1 base, with 7 bases between. This CDR3 has 14 residues. The chain's CDR3 is CASSLRGSGNTIYF. The CDR3 DNA is TGTGCCAGCAGCTTACGGGGTTCTGGAAACACCATATATTTT.

The V and J genes are TRBV2 and TRBJ2-1; D uncertain. CDR1 is SNHLY, CDR2 FYNNEI, per germline. This CDR3 has 9 amino acids. Trimming pared 6 bases from V and 10 bases from J, leaving 4 bases between. Written as DNA, the CDR3 is TGTGCCAGCAGGAGAGAGCAGTTCTTC. This sequence encodes CASRREQFF.

This clone came up a few times. The rearrangement links TRBV7-9 to TRBJ1-3; the D gene is possibly TRBD1 (5 bases). Trimming took 1 base from V and 2 from J, leaving 15 bases between them. Germline CDR1 SEHNR, CDR2 FQNEAQ (reference sequence). The CDR3 extends over 17 amino acids. CDR3 nucleotides: TGTGCCAGCAGCTTAGTTCGTGGGGGGAACGCTGGAAACACCATATATTTT. Amino acids: CASSLVRGGNAGNTIYF.

The chain employs TRBV10-3 and TRBJ2-3; D unresolved. Trimming cost V 11 bases and J 0 bases, with 18 bases left between them. Per the germline V gene, CDR1 is ENHRY and CDR2 is SYGVKD. CDR3 length: 15 amino acids. The CDR3 here is CAHQGSGTSTDTQYF. The CDR3 DNA is TGTGCCCACCAAGGTTCAGGAACGAGCACAGATACGCAGTATTTT.

V gene TRBV4-2 combines with J gene TRBJ2-3; a weak D match, TRBD2 (6 bases). In germline, CDR1 is LGHNA, CDR2 YNFKEQ. The CDR3 runs 15 residues. Between the trimmed V and J ends, which lost 4 bases and 0 bases, there was a span of 11 bases. CDR3 sequence reads: CASSPGVPSTDTQYF. As DNA, the CDR3 is TGTGCCAGCAGCCCGGGGGTCCCTAGCACAGATACGCAGTATTTT.

The rearrangement links TRBV7-3 to TRBJ1-1; 8 bases are a match to TRBD1. This CDR3 spans 15 amino acids. Germline loops: CDR1 SGHTA, CDR2 FQGTGA. Trimming at V came to 5 bases and at J to 3 bases, leaving 8 bases not matched to a gene. The CDR3 coding sequence is TGTGCCAGCAGCATGCAGGGGGCGAAGGACACTGAAGCTTTCTTT. Its translation: CASSMQGAKDTEAFF.

This rearrangement joins TRBV9 to TRBJ2-1; no clear D. V gave up 0 bases and J gave up 7 bases, with 8 bases separating them. The CDR3 runs 13 residues. Germline CDR1 reads SGDLS; CDR2 reads YYNGEE. DNA for the CDR3: TGTGCCAGCAGCGTAGCCCGGAGAAATGAGCAGTTCTTC. Translated, it gives CASSVARRNEQFF. The variable domain in full, with the rest retrieved from reference TRBV9 and TRBJ2-1, is DSGVTQTPKHLITATGQRVTLRCSPRSGDLSVYWYQQSLDQGLQFLIQYYNGEERAKGNILERFSAQQFPDLHSELNLSSLELGDSALYFCASSVARRNEQFFGPGTRLTVL.

This chain joins TRBV6-6 and TRBJ2-7; possible D gene TRBD2, 5 bases. The V gene's germline CDR1 is MNHNY and CDR2 SVGAGI (reference sequence). The CDR3 is 14 residues long. V lost 6 bases and J lost 6, with 18 bases in between. The CDR3, as DNA: TGTGCCAGCAGCCCCACCCCTATCGGAGGCGAGCAGTACTTC. Protein: CASSPTPIGGEQYF.

The chain carries TRBV15 and TRBJ1-2, with D tentatively TRBD1 (5 bases). This CDR3 spans 15 amino acids. V was shortened by 4 bases and J by 4 bases, with 16 bases between the two germline ends. Germline V gene lookup returns CDR1 LNHNV and CDR2 YYDKDF (reference sequence). The CDR3 DNA sequence: TGTGCCACCAGCACCGGGGGGGTAAAGGCCTATGGCTACACCTTC. It is translated as CATSTGGVKAYGYTF. Looking up the rest from reference TRBV15 and TRBJ1-2 gives the full variable domain: DAMVIQNPRYQVTQFGKPVTLSCSQTLNHNVMYWYQQKSSQAPKLLFHYYDKDFNNEADTPDNFQSRRPNTSFCFLDIRSPGLGDTAMYLCATSTGGVKAYGYTFGSGTRLTVV.

This chain uses TRBV6-1 with TRBJ2-7, with D perhaps matching TRBD1 (7 bases). V was trimmed by 4 bases and J by 3 bases, leaving 16 bases between them. Germline CDR1 and CDR2: MNHNS and SASEGT. The CDR3 runs 15 residues. CDR3 sequence (DNA): TGTGCCAGCAGTGTGGCAGGGGGGCTTGACTACGAGCAGTACTTC. It is translated as CASSVAGGLDYEQYF.

There are a few counts of this clone. The chain carries TRBV27 and TRBJ1-1; 7 bases map to TRBD1. V lost 8 bases to trimming and J lost 4 bases; unmatched junction nucleotides: 13. Germline assignment: CDR1 MNHEY and CDR2 SMNVEV (reference sequence). This CDR3 is 15 amino acids long. This chain's CDR3 is CASSRGEGAGTEAFF. The CDR3 region has the DNA TGTGCCAGCTCGCGGGGGGAGGGGGCCGGCACTGAAGCTTTCTTT.

This chain joins TRBV18 and TRBJ1-3; the D gene is possibly TRBD1 (6 bases). The CDR3 has 16 amino acids. Between the trimmed V and J ends, which lost 0 bases and 0 bases, there was a span of 9 bases. Germline V gene lookup returns CDR1 KGHSH and CDR2 LQKENI. The CDR3 DNA reads TGTGCCAGCTCACCACCGGACAGCAACTCTGGAAACACCATATATTTT. Its protein is CASSPPDSNSGNTIYF.

This clone turned up a few times. The gene calls are TRBV5-4 and TRBJ2-3, with TRBD1 matching over 8 bases. The length of the CDR3 is 12 residues. V trimming: 3 bases; J trimming: 10 bases; junction bases outside the gene matches: 4. Germline values: CDR1 SGHNT, CDR2 YYREEE (reference sequence). CDR3 bases: TGTGCCAGCAGCTGGCCGGGACAGGCGCAGTATTTT. Translation: CASSWPGQAQYF.

This clone was seen a single time. The chain combines TRBV28 with TRBJ2-1; TRBD1 is a possible D gene (6 bases). The CDR3 covers 12 residues. From germline, CDR1 is MDHEN and CDR2 SYDVKM. Trimming took off 6 bases at V and 10 bases at J, with 13 bases between the two ends. The CDR3 nucleotides are TGTGCCAGCAGCTCCGGGACACCCGAGCAGTTCTTC. Translated: CASSSGTPEQFF.

The gene calls are TRBV6-5 and TRBJ1-1; no firm D call. CDR1 and CDR2 (germline): MNHEY, SVGAGI. Trimming took off 7 bases at V and 1 base at J, with 13 bases between the two ends. The CDR3 sequence is 14 residues long. The CDR3 loop reads CASTYGQANTEAFF. CDR3 nucleotides: TGTGCCAGCACCTACGGTCAGGCGAACACTGAAGCTTTCTTT.

This rearrangement joins TRBV5-4 to TRBJ1-6; D might be TRBD1 (6 bases). The V gene's germline CDR1 is SGHNT and CDR2 YYREEE (reference sequence). The V end was cut by 4 bases, the J end by 9 bases, with 20 bases between. The CDR3 loop spans 16 amino acids. The CDR3 spells CASSPGRGAIGSPLHF. The CDR3, as DNA: TGTGCCAGCAGCCCCGGCCGGGGGGCAATAGGTTCACCCCTCCACTTT.

This clone was seen a single time. The gene calls are TRBV29-1 and TRBJ2-3; D may be TRBD2 (6 bases). Trimming left V 3 bases short and J 3 bases short, with 13 bases between. CDR1 is SQVTM and CDR2 is ANQGSEA in the germline V gene. This CDR3 contains 14 residues. The CDR3 is CSVDRRGATDTQYF. CDR3 sequence (DNA): TGCAGCGTTGATCGGCGGGGTGCGACAGATACGCAGTATTTT.

V usage is TRBV18 and J usage is TRBJ2-1; TRBD1 aligns across 8 bases. Germline loops: CDR1 KGHSH, CDR2 LQKENI. V dropped 1 base and J dropped 5; count of bases not matched to a gene: 13. The CDR3 totals 18 residues. The CDR3 reads CASSPRPQQGEIDNEQFF. CDR3 sequence (DNA): TGTGCCAGCTCACCACGCCCCCAACAGGGGGAGATCGACAATGAGCAGTTCTTC.

CDR3 DNA sequence: TGTGCCAGCAGCGGGGGACAGGGAGCGGTCACTGAAGCTTTCTTT. Amino acid sequence: CASSGGQGAVTEAFF. V gene TRBV5-6 combines with J gene TRBJ1-1; 9 bases map to TRBD1. The CDR3 consists of 15 residues. V lost 4 bases to trimming and J lost 4 bases; unmatched junction nucleotides: 8. Germline loops: CDR1 SGHDT, CDR2 YYEEEE.

This sequence joins TRBV11-2 and TRBJ2-2; the D gene is possibly TRBD1 (6 bases). Germline loops: CDR1 SGHAT, CDR2 FQNNGV. This CDR3 contains 16 residues. The V end was cut by 6 bases, the J end by 6 bases, with 20 bases between. CDR3 in amino acids: CASSPTPGKGAGELFF. In DNA form, the CDR3 reads TGTGCCAGCAGTCCAACCCCGGGGAAGGGGGCCGGGGAGCTGTTTTTT.

The rearrangement joins TRBV5-8 to TRBJ1-3; the D is unclear. Trimming removed 0 bases at V and 4 bases at J, with 11 bases between. The CDR3 totals 15 residues. Germline loops: CDR1 SGHTS, CDR2 YDEGEE. CDR3 coding DNA: TGTGCCAGCAGCTTGGCACTGGCAGGCGGAAACACCATATATTTT. This encodes CASSLALAGGNTIYF.